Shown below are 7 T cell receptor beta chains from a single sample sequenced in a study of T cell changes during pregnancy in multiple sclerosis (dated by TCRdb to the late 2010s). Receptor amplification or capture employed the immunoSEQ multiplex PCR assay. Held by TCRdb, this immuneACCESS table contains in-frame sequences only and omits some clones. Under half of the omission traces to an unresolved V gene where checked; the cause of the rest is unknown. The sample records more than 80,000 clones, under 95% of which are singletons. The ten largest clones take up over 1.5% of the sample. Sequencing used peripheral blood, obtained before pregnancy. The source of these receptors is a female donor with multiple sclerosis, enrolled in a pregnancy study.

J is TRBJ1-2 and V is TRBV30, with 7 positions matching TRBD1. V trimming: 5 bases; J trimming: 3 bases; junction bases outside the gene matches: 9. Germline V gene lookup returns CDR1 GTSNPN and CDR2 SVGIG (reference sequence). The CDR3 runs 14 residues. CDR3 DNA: TGTGCCTGGGCAACCGGGACAGAAGACTATGGCTACACCTTC. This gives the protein CAWATGTEDYGYTF.

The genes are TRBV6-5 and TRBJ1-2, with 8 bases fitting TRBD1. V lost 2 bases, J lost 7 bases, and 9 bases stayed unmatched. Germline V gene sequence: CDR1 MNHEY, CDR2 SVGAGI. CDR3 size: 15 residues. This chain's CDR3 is CASSYDRTGSSGYTF. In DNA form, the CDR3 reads TGTGCCAGCAGTTACGACCGGACAGGGAGCTCTGGCTACACCTTC.

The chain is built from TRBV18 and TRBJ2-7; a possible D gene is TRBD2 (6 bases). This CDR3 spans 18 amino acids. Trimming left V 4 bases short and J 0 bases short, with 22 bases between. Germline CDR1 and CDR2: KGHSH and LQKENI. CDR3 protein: CASSRGPPGGSGSYEQYF. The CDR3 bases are TGTGCCAGCTCACGAGGTCCCCCCGGAGGGTCGGGCTCCTACGAGCAGTACTTC.

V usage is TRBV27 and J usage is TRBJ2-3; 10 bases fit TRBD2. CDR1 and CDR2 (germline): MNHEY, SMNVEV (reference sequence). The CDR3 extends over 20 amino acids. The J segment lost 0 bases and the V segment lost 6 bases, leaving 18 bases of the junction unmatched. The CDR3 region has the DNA TGTGCCAGCAGGCATATTCCCCATAGCGGGAGGCCTCTCAGCACAGATACGCAGTATTTT. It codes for CASRHIPHSGRPLSTDTQYF.

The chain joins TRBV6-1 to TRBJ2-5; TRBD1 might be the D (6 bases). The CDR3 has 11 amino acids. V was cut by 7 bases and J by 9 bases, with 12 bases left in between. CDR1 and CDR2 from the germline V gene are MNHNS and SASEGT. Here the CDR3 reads CASTRQDSQYF. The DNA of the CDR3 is TGTGCCAGCACTCGACAGGACTCCCAGTACTTC.

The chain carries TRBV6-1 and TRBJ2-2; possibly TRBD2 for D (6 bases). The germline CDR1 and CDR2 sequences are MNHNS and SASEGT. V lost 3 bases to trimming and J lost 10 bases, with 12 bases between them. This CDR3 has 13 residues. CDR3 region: CASSERGGMELFF. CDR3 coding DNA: TGTGCCAGCAGTGAGCGGGGCGGCATGGAGCTGTTTTTT.

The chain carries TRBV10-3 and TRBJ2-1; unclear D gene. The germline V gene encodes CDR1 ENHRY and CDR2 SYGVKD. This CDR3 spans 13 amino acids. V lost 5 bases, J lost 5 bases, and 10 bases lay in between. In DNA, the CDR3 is TGTGCCATCAGTAGAGAGGTAGACAATGAGCAGTTCTTC. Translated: CAISREVDNEQFF.